This TCR beta chain was recovered during a study of blood T cell repertoires in COVID-19. Across the study: The samples span acute and convalescent COVID-19 from the United States, Italy and Spain.

Clones were sequenced by immunoSEQ multiplex PCR, and TCRdb holds only the in-frame ones, with some missing. The sample consists of 190,000 or so clones, roughly 81% of them appearing once. CDR3 size: 14 residues. Trimming removed 7 bases from V and 4 bases from J, with 14 bases in between. In germline, CDR1 is LNHDA, CDR2 SQIVND (reference sequence). The chain couples TRBV19 to TRBJ2-1, with TRBD1 as a possible D gene (6 bases). This clonotype was sampled from a woman over 75 with COVID-19, enrolled during active disease. Source material: peripheral blood. CDR3 in amino acids: CASTRTAFYNEQFF. The CDR3 region has the DNA TGTGCCAGTACGCGGACAGCTTTTTACAATGAGCAGTTCTTC.